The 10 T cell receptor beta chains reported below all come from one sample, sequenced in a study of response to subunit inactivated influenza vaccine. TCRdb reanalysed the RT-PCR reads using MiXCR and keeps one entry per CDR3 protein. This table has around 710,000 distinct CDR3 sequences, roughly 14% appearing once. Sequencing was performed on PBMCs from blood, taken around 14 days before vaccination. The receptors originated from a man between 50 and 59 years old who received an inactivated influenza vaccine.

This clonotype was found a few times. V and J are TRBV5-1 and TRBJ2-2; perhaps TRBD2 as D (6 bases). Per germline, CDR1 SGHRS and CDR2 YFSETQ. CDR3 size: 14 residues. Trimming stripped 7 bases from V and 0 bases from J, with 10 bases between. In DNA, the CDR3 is TGCGCCAGCGGGCCGGGGGCGAACACCGGGGAGCTGTTTTTT. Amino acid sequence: CASGPGANTGELFF.

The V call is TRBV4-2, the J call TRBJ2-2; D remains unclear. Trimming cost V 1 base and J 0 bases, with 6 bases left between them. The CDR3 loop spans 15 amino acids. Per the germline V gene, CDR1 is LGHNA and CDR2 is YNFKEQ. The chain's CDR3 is CASSQAQPNTGELFF. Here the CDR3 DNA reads TGTGCCAGCAGCCAAGCACAGCCGAACACCGGGGAGCTGTTTTTT.

CDR3 amino acids: CASSLGLVHEQYF. Written as DNA, the CDR3 is TGTGCCAGCAGCTTAGGACTAGTCCACGAGCAGTACTTC. This chain uses TRBV7-2 with TRBJ2-7; a possible D gene is TRBD2 (6 bases). Germline CDR1 and CDR2: SGHTA and FQGNSA. The CDR3 contains 13 residues. Trimming stripped 1 base from V and 5 bases from J, with 9 bases between.

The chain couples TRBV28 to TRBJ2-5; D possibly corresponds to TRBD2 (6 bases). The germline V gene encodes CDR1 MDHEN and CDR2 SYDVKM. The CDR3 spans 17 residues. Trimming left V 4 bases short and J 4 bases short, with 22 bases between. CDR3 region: CASSSLPKEGPGETQYF. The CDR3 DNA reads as TGTGCCAGCAGTTCCCTCCCCAAGGAGGGTCCGGGAGAGACCCAGTACTTC.

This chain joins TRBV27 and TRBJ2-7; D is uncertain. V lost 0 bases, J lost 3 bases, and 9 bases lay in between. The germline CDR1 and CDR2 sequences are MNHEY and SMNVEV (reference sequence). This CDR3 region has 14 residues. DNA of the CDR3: TGTGCCAGCAGTTTATCAGGACGCCTCTACGAGCAGTACTTC. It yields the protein CASSLSGRLYEQYF.

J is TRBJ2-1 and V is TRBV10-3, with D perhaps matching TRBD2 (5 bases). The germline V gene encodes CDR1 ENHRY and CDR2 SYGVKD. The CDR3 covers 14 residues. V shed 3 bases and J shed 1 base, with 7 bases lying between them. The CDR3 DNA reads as TGTGCCATCAGTGATGGAGGATCCTACAATGAGCAGTTCTTC. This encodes CAISDGGSYNEQFF.

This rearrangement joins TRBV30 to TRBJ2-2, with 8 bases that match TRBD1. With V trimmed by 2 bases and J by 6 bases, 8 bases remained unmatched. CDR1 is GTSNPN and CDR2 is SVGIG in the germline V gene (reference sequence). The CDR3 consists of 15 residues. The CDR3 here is CAWSPPDRASGELFF. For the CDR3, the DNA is TGTGCCTGGAGTCCTCCGGACAGGGCCTCCGGGGAGCTGTTTTTT.

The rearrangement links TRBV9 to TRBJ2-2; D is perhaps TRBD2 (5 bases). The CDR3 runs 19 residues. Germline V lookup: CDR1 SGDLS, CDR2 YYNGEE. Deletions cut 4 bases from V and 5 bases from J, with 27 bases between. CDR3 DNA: TGTGCCAGCAGCCCAGCGGCAGTCGAAGCGTGGGTATTGACCGGGGAGCTGTTTTTT. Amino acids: CASSPAAVEAWVLTGELFF.

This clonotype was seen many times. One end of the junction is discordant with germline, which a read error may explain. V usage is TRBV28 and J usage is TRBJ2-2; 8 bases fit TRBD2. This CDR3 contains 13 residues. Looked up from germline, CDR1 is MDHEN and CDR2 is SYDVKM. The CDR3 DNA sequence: TGCGCCAGCAGCGGGGGGAACACCGGGGAGCTGTTTTTT. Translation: CASSGGNTGELFF.

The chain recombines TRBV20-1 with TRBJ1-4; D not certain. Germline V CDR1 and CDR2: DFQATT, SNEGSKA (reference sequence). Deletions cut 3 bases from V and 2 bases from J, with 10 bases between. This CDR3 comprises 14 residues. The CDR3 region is CSASRRLTNEKLFF. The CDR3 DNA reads TGCAGTGCTAGTCGGCGCCTGACTAATGAAAAACTGTTTTTT.